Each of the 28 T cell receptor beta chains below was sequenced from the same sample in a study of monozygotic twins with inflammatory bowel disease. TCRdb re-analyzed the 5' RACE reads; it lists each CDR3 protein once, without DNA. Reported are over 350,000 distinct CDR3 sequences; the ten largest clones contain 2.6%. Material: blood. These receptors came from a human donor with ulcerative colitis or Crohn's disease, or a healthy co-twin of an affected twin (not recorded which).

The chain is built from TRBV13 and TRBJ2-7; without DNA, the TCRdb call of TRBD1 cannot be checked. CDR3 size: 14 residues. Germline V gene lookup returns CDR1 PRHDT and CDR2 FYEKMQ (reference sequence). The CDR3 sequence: CASSLRTGVYEQYF.

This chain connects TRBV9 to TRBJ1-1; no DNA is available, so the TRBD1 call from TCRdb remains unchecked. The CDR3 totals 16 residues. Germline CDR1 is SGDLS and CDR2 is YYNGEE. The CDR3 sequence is CASSVRTGPMNTEAFF.

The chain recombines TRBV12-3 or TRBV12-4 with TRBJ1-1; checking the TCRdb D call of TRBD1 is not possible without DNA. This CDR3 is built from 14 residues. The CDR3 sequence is CASSLQGAGAEAFF.

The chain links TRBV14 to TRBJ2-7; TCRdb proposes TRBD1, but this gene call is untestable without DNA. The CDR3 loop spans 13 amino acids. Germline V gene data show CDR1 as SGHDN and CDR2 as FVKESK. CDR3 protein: CASSQIDRVKQYF.

Here the CDR3 reads CSARSHGGVLDTQYF. The V gene is TRBV20-1, the J gene TRBJ2-3; TCRdb returns TRBD1, unconfirmable since there is no DNA. This CDR3 comprises 15 residues. CDR1 and CDR2 from the germline V gene are DFQATT and SNEGSKA (reference sequence).

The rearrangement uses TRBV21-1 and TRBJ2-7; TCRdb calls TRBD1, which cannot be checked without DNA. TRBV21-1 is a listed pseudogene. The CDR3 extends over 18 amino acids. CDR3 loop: CASSKVGGQGSPSYEQYF.

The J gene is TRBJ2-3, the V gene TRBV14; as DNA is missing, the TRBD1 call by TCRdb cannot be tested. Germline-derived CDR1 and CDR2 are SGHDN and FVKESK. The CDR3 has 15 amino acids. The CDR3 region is CASSGPRDRADTQYF. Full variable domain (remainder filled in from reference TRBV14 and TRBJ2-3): EAGVTQFPSHSVIEKGQTVTLRCDPISGHDNLYWYRRVMGKEIKFLLHFVKESKQDESGMPNNRFLAERTGGTYSTLKVQPAELEDSGVYFCASSGPRDRADTQYFGPGTRLTVL.

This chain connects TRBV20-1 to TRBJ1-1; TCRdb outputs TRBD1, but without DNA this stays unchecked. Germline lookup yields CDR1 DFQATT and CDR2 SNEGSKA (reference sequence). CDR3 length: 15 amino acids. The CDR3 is CSAVRAPTVNTEAFF.

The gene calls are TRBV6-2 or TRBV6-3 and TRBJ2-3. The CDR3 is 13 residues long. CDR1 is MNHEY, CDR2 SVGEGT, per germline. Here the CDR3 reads CASSSSEKDTQYF.

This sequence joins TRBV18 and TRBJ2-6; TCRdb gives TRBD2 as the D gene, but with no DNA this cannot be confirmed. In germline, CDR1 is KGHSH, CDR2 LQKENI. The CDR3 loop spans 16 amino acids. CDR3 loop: CASSPEGFSGANVLTF. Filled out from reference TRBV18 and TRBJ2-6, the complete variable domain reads NAGVMQNPRHLVRRRGQEARLRCSPMKGHSHVYWYRQLPEEGLKFMVYLQKENIIDESGMPKERFSAEFPKEGPSILRIQQVVRGDSAAYFCASSPEGFSGANVLTFGAGSRLTVL.

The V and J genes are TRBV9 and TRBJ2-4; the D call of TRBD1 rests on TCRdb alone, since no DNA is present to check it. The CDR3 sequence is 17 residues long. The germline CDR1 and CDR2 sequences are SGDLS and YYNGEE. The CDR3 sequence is CASSVSRGASGVNIQYF.

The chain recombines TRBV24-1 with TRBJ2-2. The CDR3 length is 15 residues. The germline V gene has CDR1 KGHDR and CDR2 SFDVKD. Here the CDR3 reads CATSVGFPNTGELFF.

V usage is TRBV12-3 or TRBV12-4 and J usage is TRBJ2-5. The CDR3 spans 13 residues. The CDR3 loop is CASSWRRKETQYF.

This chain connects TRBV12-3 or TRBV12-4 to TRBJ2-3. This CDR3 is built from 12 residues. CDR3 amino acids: CASSFPRDTQYF.

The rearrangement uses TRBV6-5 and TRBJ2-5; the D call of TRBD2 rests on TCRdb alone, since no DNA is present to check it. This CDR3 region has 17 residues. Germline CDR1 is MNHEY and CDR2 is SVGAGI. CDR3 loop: CASSYSSSGATQETQYF.

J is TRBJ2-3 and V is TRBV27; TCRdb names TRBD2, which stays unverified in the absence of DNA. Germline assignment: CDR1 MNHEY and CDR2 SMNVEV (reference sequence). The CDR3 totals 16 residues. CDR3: CASSPRLAGVTDTQYF.

This CDR3 is CASSLVSGYNTGELFF. The V gene is TRBV7-2, the J gene TRBJ2-2; TCRdb's D call of TRBD1 is untestable without DNA. The germline V gene has CDR1 SGHTA and CDR2 FQGNSA. This CDR3 contains 16 residues.

The CDR3 loop reads CASTRSGLAGYNEQFF. The chain has TRBV9 and TRBJ2-1; TCRdb selects TRBD2, and the lack of DNA leaves this call unchecked. CDR3 length: 16 amino acids. The germline V gene has CDR1 SGDLS and CDR2 YYNGEE. The variable domain in full, completed from reference TRBV9 and TRBJ2-1, reads DSGVTQTPKHLITATGQRVTLRCSPRSGDLSVYWYQQSLDQGLQFLIQYYNGEERAKGNILERFSAQQFPDLHSELNLSSLELGDSALYFCASTRSGLAGYNEQFFGPGTRLTVL.

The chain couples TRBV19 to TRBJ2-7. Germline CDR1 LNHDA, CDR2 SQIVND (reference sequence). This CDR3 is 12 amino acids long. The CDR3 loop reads CASTGTSYEQYF. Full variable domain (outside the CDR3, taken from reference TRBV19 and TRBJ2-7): DGGITQSPKYLFRKEGQNVTLSCEQNLNHDAMYWYRQDPGQGLRLIYYSQIVNDFQKGDIAEGYSVSREKKESFPLTVTSAQKNPTAFYLCASTGTSYEQYFGPGTRLTVT.

This CDR3 reads CASRTGGYGYTF. V gene TRBV6-2 or TRBV6-3 combines with J gene TRBJ1-2; TCRdb's D call of TRBD1 is untestable without DNA. Germline V CDR1 and CDR2: MNHEY, SVGEGT. This CDR3 comprises 12 residues.

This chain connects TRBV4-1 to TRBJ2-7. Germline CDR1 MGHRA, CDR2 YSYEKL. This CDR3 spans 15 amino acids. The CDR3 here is CASSQEGRESYEQYF.

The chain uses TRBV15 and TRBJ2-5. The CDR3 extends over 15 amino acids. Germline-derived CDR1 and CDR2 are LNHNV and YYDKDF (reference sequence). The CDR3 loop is CATRSDHTSTETQYF.

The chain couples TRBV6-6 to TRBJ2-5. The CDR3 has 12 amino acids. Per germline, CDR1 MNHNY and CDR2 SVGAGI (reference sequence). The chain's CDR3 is CASSYPEVTQYF.

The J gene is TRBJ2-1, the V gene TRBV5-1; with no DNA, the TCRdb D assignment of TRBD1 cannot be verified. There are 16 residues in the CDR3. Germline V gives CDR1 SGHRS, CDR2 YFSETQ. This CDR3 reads CASSLGGTVIYNEQFF. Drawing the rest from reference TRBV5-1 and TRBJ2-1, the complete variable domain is KAGVTQTPRYLIKTRGQQVTLSCSPISGHRSVSWYQQTPGQGLQFLFEYFSETQRNKGNFPGRFSGRQFSNSRSEMNVSTLELGDSALYLCASSLGGTVIYNEQFFGPGTRLTVL.

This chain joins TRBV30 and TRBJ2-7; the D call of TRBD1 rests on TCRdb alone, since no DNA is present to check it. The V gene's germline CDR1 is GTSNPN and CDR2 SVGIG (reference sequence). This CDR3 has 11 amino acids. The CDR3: CAWKGIYEQYF. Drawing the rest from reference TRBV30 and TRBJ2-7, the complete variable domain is SQTIHQWPATLVQPVGSPLSLECTVEGTSNPNLYWYRQAAGRGLQLLFYSVGIGQISSEVPQNLSASRPQDRQFILSSKKLLLSDSGFYLCAWKGIYEQYFGPGTRLTVT.

CDR3 residues: CASSFALTLNTEAFF. The chain uses TRBV7-2 and TRBJ1-1. Germline-derived CDR1 and CDR2 are SGHTA and FQGNSA. CDR3 length equals 15 residues. Supplemented by reference TRBV7-2 and TRBJ1-1, the full variable domain reads GAGVSQSPSNKVTEKGKDVELRCDPISGHTALYWYRQSLGQGLEFLIYFQGNSAPDKSGLPSDRFSAERTGGSVSTLTIQRTQQEDSAVYLCASSFALTLNTEAFFGQGTRLTVV.

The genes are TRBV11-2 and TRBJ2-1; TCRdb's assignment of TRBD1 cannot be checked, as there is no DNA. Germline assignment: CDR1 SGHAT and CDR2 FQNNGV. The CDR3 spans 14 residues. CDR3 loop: CASHPVGNYNEQFF.

CDR3 sequence reads: CASSIDRGETQYF. The V and J genes are TRBV7-3 and TRBJ2-5; the D call from TCRdb, TRBD1, cannot be confirmed without DNA. The CDR3 is 13 residues long. Germline V gene lookup returns CDR1 SGHTA and CDR2 FQGTGA.